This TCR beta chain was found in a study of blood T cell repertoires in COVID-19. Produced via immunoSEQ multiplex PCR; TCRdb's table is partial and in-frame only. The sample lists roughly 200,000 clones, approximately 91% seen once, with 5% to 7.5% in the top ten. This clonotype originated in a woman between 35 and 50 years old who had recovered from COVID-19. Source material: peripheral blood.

The CDR3: CASSLPGQVRYTF. In nucleotides, the CDR3 is TGTGCCAGCAGCTTACCCGGACAGGTCCGCTACACCTTC. The rearrangement links TRBV7-2 to TRBJ1-2; 7 nucleotides agree with TRBD1. CDR1 and CDR2 from the germline V gene are SGHTA and FQGNSA. The CDR3 covers 13 residues. V was pared by 2 bases and J by 9 bases, with 6 bases of the junction left unmatched.